These 19 T cell receptor beta chains were sequenced from one sample in a study of T cell repertoires in cytomegalovirus infection. Each CDR3 protein is one row after TCRdb ran MiXCR on the reads. Among roughly 720,000 distinct CDR3 sequences listed, approximately 34% were seen once. The sample consisted of PBMCs. These receptors were collected from a human donor in good health (CMV status not recorded). Some clones in this sample may be carry-over from other donors' samples.

V gene TRBV2 combines with J gene TRBJ1-1; 9 bases map to TRBD1. V dropped 8 bases and J dropped 4; count of bases not matched to a gene: 5. Germline CDR1 reads SNHLY; CDR2 reads FYNNEI. The CDR3 totals 13 residues. The CDR3 DNA is TGTGCCAGCCGAACAGGGGGCATCACTGAAGCTTTCTTT. Protein sequence: CASRTGGITEAFF.

This clonotype showed up just a few times. This rearrangement joins TRBV19 to TRBJ2-7; TRBD1 might be the D (6 bases). Per germline, CDR1 LNHDA and CDR2 SQIVND (reference sequence). The CDR3 has 17 residues. V lost 5 bases to trimming and J lost 1 base, with 21 bases between them. DNA of the CDR3: TGTGCCAGTAGTGTCTCCCTTCGGACAGAGGCATCCTACGAGCAGTACTTC. This codes for CASSVSLRTEASYEQYF.

This clonotype turned up a few times. The chain uses TRBV12-3 or TRBV12-4 and TRBJ2-7; 11 positions agree with TRBD1. V shed 6 bases and J 4 bases; nucleotides not matched to a gene: 5. The CDR3 consists of 14 residues. CDR3 in amino acids: CASRTGQGGYEQYF. DNA of the CDR3: TGTGCCAGCAGAACGGGACAGGGGGGGTACGAGCAGTACTTC.

This chain links TRBV25-1 with TRBJ1-1, with 8 bases that match TRBD1. The germline gives CDR1 MGHDK, CDR2 SYGVNS. There are 13 residues in the CDR3. V lost 6 bases and J lost 6; bases outside the gene matches: 6. CDR3 loop: CASRPTGAPEAFF. For the CDR3, the DNA is TGTGCCAGCAGACCGACAGGGGCCCCTGAAGCTTTCTTT.

Many counts were recorded for this clonotype. CDR3 DNA sequence: TGTGCCAGCAATCCGAGCGGGAGGACCACCTACGAGCAGTACTTC. Its protein is CASNPSGRTTYEQYF. The V call is TRBV5-5, the J call TRBJ2-7, with TRBD2 identical over 9 bases. V dropped 6 bases and J dropped 2; count of bases not matched to a gene: 9. The germline V gene has CDR1 SGHKS and CDR2 YYEKEE (reference sequence). The CDR3 consists of 15 residues.

This clonotype was seen a few times. One junction end disagrees with the germline gene, perhaps due to a read error. The chain is built from TRBV12-3 or TRBV12-4 and TRBJ1-2; no firm D call. This CDR3 spans 14 amino acids. The CDR3 region has the DNA TGTGCCAGCAGTCTCCAAGTCGTGAACTATAGCTACACCTTC. Translating gives CASSLQVVNYSYTF.

The genes are TRBV7-8 and TRBJ2-2; 10 bases are shared with TRBD1. CDR1 SGHVS and CDR2 FQNEAQ come from the germline V gene. This CDR3 comprises 17 residues. V lost 3 bases, J lost 4 bases, and 8 bases stayed unmatched. CDR3: CASSLGGRQGATGELFF. In DNA form, the CDR3 reads TGTGCCAGCAGCTTGGGGGGCCGACAGGGGGCCACCGGGGAGCTGTTTTTT.

This clonotype was seen only a few times. The chain carries TRBV4-1 and TRBJ2-1; TRBD2 aligns across 11 bases. This CDR3 region has 16 residues. In germline, CDR1 is MGHRA, CDR2 YSYEKL. V lost 7 bases to trimming and J lost 5 bases; unmatched junction nucleotides: 10. The CDR3 coding sequence is TGCGCCAGCACCCCGGTGGGACTAGCGGTAGACAATGAGCAGTTCTTC. As protein: CASTPVGLAVDNEQFF.

There are a few counts of this clonotype. V usage is TRBV7-6 and J usage is TRBJ2-1, with 13 bases lining up with TRBD2. The V and J ends lost 5 bases and 5 bases, in that order; junction bases with no gene match: 12. There are 18 residues in the CDR3. Germline V gives CDR1 SGHVS, CDR2 FNYEAQ. The CDR3 loop reads CASSAELYGLAGDNEQFF. The CDR3 DNA reads as TGTGCCAGCAGCGCCGAGCTCTACGGACTAGCGGGAGACAATGAGCAGTTCTTC.

V is TRBV3-1 and J is TRBJ2-5, with D uncertain. Trimming removed 3 bases at V and 7 bases at J, with 6 bases between. Germline CDR1 reads LGHDT; CDR2 reads YNNKEL (reference sequence). The CDR3 extends over 11 amino acids. The CDR3 reads CASSHQSTQYF. CDR3 DNA: TGTGCCAGCAGCCATCAATCGACCCAGTACTTC.

This clonotype was detected a few times. V usage is TRBV12-3 or TRBV12-4 and J usage is TRBJ2-3, with 7 bases matching TRBD2. Trimming at V came to 2 bases and at J to 4 bases, leaving 3 bases not matched to a gene. The CDR3 extends over 14 amino acids. The CDR3 sequence is CASSLREGADTQYF. DNA of the CDR3: TGTGCCAGCAGTTTAAGGGAGGGTGCAGATACGCAGTATTTT.

This clonotype was picked up a small number of times. The chain couples TRBV19 to TRBJ1-2; 11 nucleotides agree with TRBD1. V lost 7 bases and J lost 7; bases outside the gene matches: 20. Looked up from germline, CDR1 is LNHDA and CDR2 is SQIVND (reference sequence). The CDR3 length is 18 residues. CDR3 DNA: TGTGCCAGTACCCTCCCGGGAGGGACAGGGGGAAATCCGGCTGGCTACACCTTC. This translates into CASTLPGGTGGNPAGYTF.

This clonotype was recorded a few times. This rearrangement joins TRBV7-8 to TRBJ1-4; no definite D call. V lost 2 bases and J 7 bases, leaving 11 bases between the germline ends. The CDR3 has 14 residues. From germline, CDR1 is SGHVS and CDR2 FQNEAQ. In DNA form, the CDR3 reads TGTGCCAGCAGCTTACGAATAGGTGGTGAAAAACTGTTTTTT. This codes for CASSLRIGGEKLFF.

J is TRBJ2-1 and V is TRBV7-9, with unresolved D. Trimming cost V 6 bases and J 4 bases, with 10 bases left between them. Germline CDR1 reads SEHNR; CDR2 reads FQNEAQ (reference sequence). This CDR3 contains 13 residues. The CDR3 sequence: CASRETPYNEQFF. Here the CDR3 DNA reads TGTGCCAGCAGGGAGACGCCTTACAATGAGCAGTTCTTC.

The gene calls are TRBV20-1 and TRBJ2-7; no definite D call. Germline V gives CDR1 DFQATT, CDR2 SNEGSKA (reference sequence). CDR3 length equals 12 residues. Trimming shortened V by 3 bases and J by 6 bases, and 12 bases separated the two germline ends. The CDR3 DNA follows: TGCAGTGCTAGGGCGTCGACTGTCGAGCAGTACTTC. As protein: CSARASTVEQYF.

This chain uses TRBV11-3 with TRBJ2-3, with 7 nucleotides matching TRBD1. Per germline, CDR1 SGHNT and CDR2 YENEEA. The length of the CDR3 is 14 residues. Trimming removed 5 bases from V and 4 bases from J; junction bases left unmatched: 6. The CDR3 DNA is TGTGCCAGCAGCGAAGCGACAGGGCCAGATACGCAGTATTTT. This codes for CASSEATGPDTQYF.

This chain connects TRBV12-3 or TRBV12-4 to TRBJ1-1; D is uncertain. The CDR3 extends over 15 amino acids. V lost 4 bases to trimming and J lost 1 base, with 13 bases between them. The CDR3 loop reads CASSSALDTNTEAFF. The CDR3 DNA is TGTGCCAGCAGTTCAGCCCTAGACACGAACACTGAAGCTTTCTTT.

V is TRBV7-4 and J is TRBJ2-7, with 12 bases lining up with TRBD1. The CDR3 consists of 14 residues. Losses at the gene ends were 2 bases for V and 12 bases for J; bases not matched to a gene: 8. Germline-derived CDR1 and CDR2 are SGHVT and SQSDAQ. Here the CDR3 reads CASSLWDRGLPWYF. DNA of the CDR3: TGTGCCAGCAGCTTATGGGACAGGGGGCTCCCGTGGTACTTC.

The rearrangement links TRBV7-9 to TRBJ2-7, with 7 positions matching TRBD1. The germline CDR1 and CDR2 sequences are SEHNR and FQNEAQ (reference sequence). After removal of 5 bases from V and 7 bases from J, the junction contained 8 bases not matched to a gene. This CDR3 region has 13 residues. The CDR3 loop reads CASSPPGTEEQYF. The CDR3 coding sequence is TGTGCCAGCAGCCCACCCGGGACAGAGGAGCAGTACTTC. The full variable domain, rest sourced from reference TRBV7-9 and TRBJ2-7, is DTGVSQNPRHKITKRGQNVTFRCDPISEHNRLYWYRQTLGQGPEFLTYFQNEAQLEKSRLLSDRFSAERPKGSFSTLEIQRTEQGDSAMYLCASSPPGTEEQYFGPGTRLTVT.